This TCR beta chain emerged from a study of somatic mutations in cytotoxic T cells in rheumatoid arthritis. The study, taken as a whole, reports: Patients with rheumatoid arthritis, but not healthy controls, had CD8+ clonality that increased with age. Among under 75 patients, roughly 8 showed a largest CD8+ clone that surpassed 20% of CD8+ cells.

The method was immunoSEQ multiplex PCR; TCRdb's version includes in-frame clones alone and lacks a portion of them. The table lists approximately 24,000 clones, roughly four fifths of them singletons. With median age around 56 years (range roughly 21-80) and 55% to 60% female, healthy controls came from blood donor buffy coats. Looked up from germline, CDR1 is GTSNPN and CDR2 is SVGIG (reference sequence). V gave up 4 bases and J gave up 1 base, with 17 bases separating them. This CDR3 spans 15 amino acids. With respect to this clone: Antigen unknown.

This sequence originates from a woman aged 18-29 years in good health. The rearrangement links TRBV30 to TRBJ2-7; D might be TRBD2 (6 bases). The specimen sequenced was CD8+ T cells sorted from blood. In DNA form, the CDR3 reads TGTGCCTGGAACCCTTCCCGGGAGAGGTCCTACGAGCAGTACTTC. Translating gives CAWNPSRERSYEQYF.